A single sample gave rise to the 17 T cell receptor beta chains below, sequenced in a study of cytomegalovirus exposure and HLA in healthy donors. The PCR made use of 60 Vbeta and 13 Jbeta primers. Libraries were prepared by immunoSEQ multiplex PCR; TCRdb keeps only in-frame clonotypes and omits some of them. This table holds about 190,000 clones. The sequenced sample was PBMCs. The receptors were sampled from a man aged 25-40 years in good health and CMV-seronegative.

This rearrangement joins TRBV7-8 to TRBJ1-6; TRBD1 matches at 11 bases. The CDR3 is 15 residues long. Looked up from germline, CDR1 is SGHVS and CDR2 is FQNEAQ. J gave up 8 bases and V 6 bases, and 6 bases lay outside the gene matches. CDR3 coding DNA: TGTGCCAGCAGATTAAGGGACAGGGGGGATTCACCCCTCCACTTT. Its protein product is CASRLRDRGDSPLHF.

V is TRBV4-2 and J is TRBJ2-1; D may be TRBD2 (6 bases). The CDR3 totals 17 residues. V was cut by 0 bases and J by 3 bases, with 15 bases left in between. Germline V gene data show CDR1 as LGHNA and CDR2 as YNFKEQ. For the CDR3, the DNA is TGTGCCAGCAGCCAAGATCATCAGCGGGCAGGCTACAATGAGCAGTTCTTC. Translating it yields CASSQDHQRAGYNEQFF.

The chain combines TRBV5-5 with TRBJ2-7; TRBD2 might be the D (6 bases). Germline V CDR1 and CDR2: SGHKS, YYEKEE (reference sequence). Trimming cost V 2 bases and J 3 bases, with 12 bases left between them. The length of the CDR3 is 14 residues. This chain's CDR3 is CASSLRLDIYEQYF. DNA of the CDR3: TGTGCCAGCAGCTTACGACTAGATATCTACGAGCAGTACTTC.

The rearrangement joins TRBV10-3 to TRBJ1-3; 9 nucleotides match TRBD1. J was trimmed by 4 bases and V by 7 bases; bases with no gene match: 8. CDR1 is ENHRY and CDR2 is SYGVKD in the germline V gene. CDR3 length: 15 residues. DNA of the CDR3: TGTGCCATCACCCGGGACAGGGTTATGGGAAACACCATATATTTT. Translation: CAITRDRVMGNTIYF.

This chain connects TRBV5-1 to TRBJ2-3; maybe TRBD1 (6 bases). The germline gives CDR1 SGHRS, CDR2 YFSETQ. CDR3 length equals 14 residues. Trimming removed 2 bases from V and 3 bases from J, with 10 bases in between. CDR3 in DNA: TGCGCCAGCAGCTTCCTCGACAGGACAGATACGCAGTATTTT. Translated: CASSFLDRTDTQYF.

This sequence joins TRBV7-2 and TRBJ1-6, with 9 bases identical to TRBD1. Germline V gene sequence: CDR1 SGHTA, CDR2 FQGNSA. Trimming at V came to 3 bases and at J to 5 bases, leaving 2 bases not matched to a gene. The CDR3 runs 15 residues. In nucleotides, the CDR3 is TGTGCCAGCAGCTTCTGGGACAGGGATAATTCACCCCTCCACTTT. The encoded protein is CASSFWDRDNSPLHF.

The chain has TRBV1 and TRBJ2-1; the D segment call TRBD2 is taken from the table without a DNA check. TRBV1 is designated a pseudogene. CDR3 length equals 13 residues. DNA for the CDR3: TGCACCAGCAGCCAAGATCTTTCGAATGAGCAGTTCTTC. Translated, it gives CTSSQDLSNEQFF.

The gene calls are TRBV19 and TRBJ1-2; D gene uncertain. The CDR3 is 17 amino acids. V shed 3 bases and J shed 0 bases, with 17 bases lying between them. The germline CDR1 and CDR2 sequences are LNHDA and SQIVND (reference sequence). In nucleotides, the CDR3 is TGTGCCAGTAGTATTGAGGGCTCAATCGGGGCTAACTATGGCTACACCTTC. Amino acid sequence: CASSIEGSIGANYGYTF.

J is TRBJ1-4 and V is TRBV6-1, with TRBD1 matching 12 bases. CDR1 and CDR2 (germline): MNHNS, SASEGT. The J segment lost 6 bases and the V segment lost 9 bases, leaving 2 bases of the junction unmatched. The CDR3 is made up of 13 amino acids. The CDR3 sequence is CASGTGGHEKLFF. The CDR3 nucleotides are TGTGCCAGTGGGACAGGGGGCCATGAAAAACTGTTTTTT.

V and J are TRBV30 and TRBJ2-1; D may be TRBD2 (6 bases). This CDR3 comprises 14 residues. V shed 3 bases and J shed 4 bases, with 13 bases lying between them. Germline V gene data show CDR1 as GTSNPN and CDR2 as SVGIG (reference sequence). CDR3 DNA sequence: TGTGCCTGGAGAATCACTCGGGGGTACAATGAGCAGTTCTTC. Encoded protein: CAWRITRGYNEQFF.

V gene TRBV19 combines with J gene TRBJ2-6; 8 bases fit TRBD1. Germline V gene sequence: CDR1 LNHDA, CDR2 SQIVND (reference sequence). V lost 4 bases to trimming and J lost 2 bases; unmatched junction nucleotides: 7. This CDR3 comprises 17 residues. The CDR3: CASSTARGPAGANVLTF. In DNA, the CDR3 is TGTGCCAGTAGTACGGCCAGGGGGCCTGCTGGGGCCAACGTCCTGACTTTC.

The chain employs TRBV30 and TRBJ1-1; no firm D call. This CDR3 contains 14 residues. The V end lost 0 bases, the J end lost 4 bases, and 12 bases lay between the germline ends. The germline V gene encodes CDR1 GTSNPN and CDR2 SVGIG (reference sequence). This chain's CDR3 is CAWSVPSPFTEAFF. The CDR3, as DNA: TGTGCCTGGAGTGTACCTAGCCCCTTCACTGAAGCTTTCTTT. The full variable domain, in which reference TRBV30 and TRBJ1-1 provide the parts outside the CDR3, is SQTIHQWPATLVQPVGSPLSLECTVEGTSNPNLYWYRQAAGRGLQLLFYSVGIGQISSEVPQNLSASRPQDRQFILSSKKLLLSDSGFYLCAWSVPSPFTEAFFGQGTRLTVV.

This sequence joins TRBV4-1 and TRBJ2-7; 7 bases line up with TRBD1. Unmatched junction bases numbered 9, after V lost 4 bases and J lost 0 bases. CDR1 is MGHRA and CDR2 is YSYEKL in the germline V gene. CDR3 length: 16 amino acids. CDR3 DNA sequence: TGCGCCAGCAGCCTATCGACAGGGCCACCCTCCTACGAGCAGTACTTC. Protein: CASSLSTGPPSYEQYF.

The chain employs TRBV28 and TRBJ2-7; TRBD1 is a possible D gene (5 bases). Per the germline V gene, CDR1 is MDHEN and CDR2 is SYDVKM. The CDR3 extends over 13 amino acids. Trimming cost V 10 bases and J 2 bases, with 15 bases left between them. The CDR3 DNA sequence: TGTGCCAACCTCCGTCAGGGAACCTACGAGCAGTACTTC. This translates into CANLRQGTYEQYF.

The rearrangement joins TRBV5-1 to TRBJ2-5; 14 bases are shared with TRBD2. This CDR3 is 16 amino acids long. CDR1 SGHRS and CDR2 YFSETQ come from the germline V gene. V was clipped by 3 bases and J by 1 base; unmatched bases: 2. The CDR3 bases are TGCGCCAGCAGCTGGGGACTAGCGGGAGCCCAAGAGACCCAGTACTTC. Its protein product is CASSWGLAGAQETQYF.

J is TRBJ2-3 and V is TRBV9; D is perhaps TRBD1 (6 bases). Germline V CDR1 and CDR2: SGDLS, YYNGEE. V was shortened by 3 bases and J by 0 bases, with 20 bases between the two germline ends. The CDR3 contains 18 residues. CDR3: CASSGGDEGGPSTDTQYF. As DNA, the CDR3 is TGTGCCAGCAGCGGAGGGGACGAAGGGGGACCAAGCACAGATACGCAGTATTTT.

The rearrangement uses TRBV30 and TRBJ1-2; D is perhaps TRBD1 (5 bases). The CDR3 covers 13 residues. The germline V gene encodes CDR1 GTSNPN and CDR2 SVGIG (reference sequence). Between the trimmed V and J ends, which lost 0 bases and 6 bases, there was a span of 11 bases. CDR3 DNA sequence: TGTGCCTGGAGTGTGAGTACAGGCGATGGCTACACCTTC. Amino acid sequence: CAWSVSTGDGYTF. Looking up the rest from reference TRBV30 and TRBJ1-2 gives the full variable domain: SQTIHQWPATLVQPVGSPLSLECTVEGTSNPNLYWYRQAAGRGLQLLFYSVGIGQISSEVPQNLSASRPQDRQFILSSKKLLLSDSGFYLCAWSVSTGDGYTFGSGTRLTVV.